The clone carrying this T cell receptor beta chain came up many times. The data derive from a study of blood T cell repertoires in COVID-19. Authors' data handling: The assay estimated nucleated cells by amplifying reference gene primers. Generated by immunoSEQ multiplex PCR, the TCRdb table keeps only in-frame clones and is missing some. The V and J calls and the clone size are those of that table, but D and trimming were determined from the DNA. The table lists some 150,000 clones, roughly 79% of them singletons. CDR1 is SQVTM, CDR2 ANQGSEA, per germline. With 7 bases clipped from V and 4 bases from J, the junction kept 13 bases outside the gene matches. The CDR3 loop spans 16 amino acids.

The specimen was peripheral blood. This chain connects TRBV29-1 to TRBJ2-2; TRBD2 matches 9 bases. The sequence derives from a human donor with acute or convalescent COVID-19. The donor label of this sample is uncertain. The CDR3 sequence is CSGAGPETSGTGELFF. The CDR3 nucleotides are TGCAGCGGTGCAGGGCCAGAGACTAGCGGCACCGGGGAGCTGTTTTTT.